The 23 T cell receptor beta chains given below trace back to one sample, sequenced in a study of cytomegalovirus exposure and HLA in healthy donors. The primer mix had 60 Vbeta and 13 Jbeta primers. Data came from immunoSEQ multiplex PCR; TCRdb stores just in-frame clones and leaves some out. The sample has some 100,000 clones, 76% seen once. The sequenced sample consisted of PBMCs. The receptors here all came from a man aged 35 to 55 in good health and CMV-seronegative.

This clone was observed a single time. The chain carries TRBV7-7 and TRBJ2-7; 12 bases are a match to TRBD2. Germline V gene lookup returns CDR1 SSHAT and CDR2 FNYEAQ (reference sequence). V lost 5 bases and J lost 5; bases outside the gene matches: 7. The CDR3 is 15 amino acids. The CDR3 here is CASSPWTSGAHEQYF. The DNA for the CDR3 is TGTGCCAGCAGCCCCTGGACTAGCGGGGCACACGAGCAGTACTTC.

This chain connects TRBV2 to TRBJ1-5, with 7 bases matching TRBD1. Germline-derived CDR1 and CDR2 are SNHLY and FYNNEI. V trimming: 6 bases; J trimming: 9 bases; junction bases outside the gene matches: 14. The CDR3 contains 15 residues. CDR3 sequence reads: CASSPGTALFGPQHF. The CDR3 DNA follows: TGTGCCAGCAGCCCTGGGACAGCCTTATTTGGGCCCCAGCATTTT.

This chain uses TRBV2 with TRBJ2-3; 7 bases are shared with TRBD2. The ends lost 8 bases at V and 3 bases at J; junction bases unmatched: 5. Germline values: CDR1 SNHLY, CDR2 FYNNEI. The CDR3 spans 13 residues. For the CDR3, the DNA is TGTGCCAGCGAAACTAGCGTTACAGATACGCAGTATTTT. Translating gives CASETSVTDTQYF.

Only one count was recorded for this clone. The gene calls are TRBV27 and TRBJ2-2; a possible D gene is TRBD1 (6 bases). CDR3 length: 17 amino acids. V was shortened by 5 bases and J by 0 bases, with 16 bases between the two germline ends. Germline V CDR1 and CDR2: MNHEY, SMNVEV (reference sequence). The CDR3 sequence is CASSPSRGTTNTGELFF. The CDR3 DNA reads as TGTGCCAGCAGTCCGTCCCGAGGGACAACGAACACCGGGGAGCTGTTTTTT.

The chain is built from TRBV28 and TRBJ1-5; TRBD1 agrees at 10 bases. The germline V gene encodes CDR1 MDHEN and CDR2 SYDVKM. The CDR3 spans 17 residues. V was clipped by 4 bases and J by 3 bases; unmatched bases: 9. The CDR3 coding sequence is TGTGCCAGCAGTTCGGGACAGGGGATCTCGGACAATCAGCCCCAGCATTTT. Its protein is CASSSGQGISDNQPQHF.

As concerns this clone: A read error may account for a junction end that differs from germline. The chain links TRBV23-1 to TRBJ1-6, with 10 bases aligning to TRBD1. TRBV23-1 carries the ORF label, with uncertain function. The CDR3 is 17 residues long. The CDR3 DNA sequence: TGCGCCAGCAGTCAAACAATGACAGGGGGCCTTAATTCACCCCCCCACTTT. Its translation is CASSQTMTGGLNSPPHF.

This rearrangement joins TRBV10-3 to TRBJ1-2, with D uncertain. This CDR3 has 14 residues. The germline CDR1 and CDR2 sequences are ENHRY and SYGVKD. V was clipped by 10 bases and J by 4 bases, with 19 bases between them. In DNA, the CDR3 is TGTGCCACCCACACACCACTGCGGGGCTATGGCTACACCTTC. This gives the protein CATHTPLRGYGYTF.

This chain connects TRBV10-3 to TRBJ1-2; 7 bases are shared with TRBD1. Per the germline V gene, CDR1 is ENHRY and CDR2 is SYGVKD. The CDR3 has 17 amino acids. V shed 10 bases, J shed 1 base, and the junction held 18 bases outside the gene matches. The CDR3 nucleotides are TGTGCCAGCAGCCGCAACATCGCCGGGACAGTTAACTATGGCTACACCTTC. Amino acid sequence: CASSRNIAGTVNYGYTF.

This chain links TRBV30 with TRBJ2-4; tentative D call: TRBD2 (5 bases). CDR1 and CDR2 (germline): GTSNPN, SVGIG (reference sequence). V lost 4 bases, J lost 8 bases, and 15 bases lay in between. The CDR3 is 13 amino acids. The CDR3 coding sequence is TGTGCCTGGACGGTCATAGGGAGCGACATTCAGTACTTC. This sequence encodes CAWTVIGSDIQYF.

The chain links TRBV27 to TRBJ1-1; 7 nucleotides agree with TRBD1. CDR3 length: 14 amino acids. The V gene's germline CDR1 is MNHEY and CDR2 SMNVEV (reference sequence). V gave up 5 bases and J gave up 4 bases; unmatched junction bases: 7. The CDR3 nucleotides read TGTGCCAGCAGTGAGTACAGGGGTGGCACTGAAGCTTTCTTT. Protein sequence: CASSEYRGGTEAFF.

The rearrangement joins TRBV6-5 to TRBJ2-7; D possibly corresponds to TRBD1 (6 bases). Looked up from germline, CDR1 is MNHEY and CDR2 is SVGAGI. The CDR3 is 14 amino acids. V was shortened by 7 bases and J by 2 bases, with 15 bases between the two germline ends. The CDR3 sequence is CASTQNRAPYEQYF. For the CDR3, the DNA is TGTGCCAGCACCCAAAACAGGGCCCCCTACGAGCAGTACTTC.

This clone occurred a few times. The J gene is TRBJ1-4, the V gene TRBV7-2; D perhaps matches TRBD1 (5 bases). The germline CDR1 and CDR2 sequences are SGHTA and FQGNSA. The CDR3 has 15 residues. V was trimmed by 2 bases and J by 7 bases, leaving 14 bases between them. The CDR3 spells CASSLRAGRVEKLFF. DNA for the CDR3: TGTGCCAGCAGCTTACGCGCAGGGAGGGTTGAAAAACTGTTTTTT.

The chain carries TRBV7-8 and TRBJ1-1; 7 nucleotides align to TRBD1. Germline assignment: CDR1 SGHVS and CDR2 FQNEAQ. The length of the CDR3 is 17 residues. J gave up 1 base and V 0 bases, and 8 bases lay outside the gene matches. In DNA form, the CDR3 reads TGTGCCAGCAGCTTAGCTCGACCGGGACAGAAGAACACTGAAGCTTTCTTT. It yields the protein CASSLARPGQKNTEAFF.

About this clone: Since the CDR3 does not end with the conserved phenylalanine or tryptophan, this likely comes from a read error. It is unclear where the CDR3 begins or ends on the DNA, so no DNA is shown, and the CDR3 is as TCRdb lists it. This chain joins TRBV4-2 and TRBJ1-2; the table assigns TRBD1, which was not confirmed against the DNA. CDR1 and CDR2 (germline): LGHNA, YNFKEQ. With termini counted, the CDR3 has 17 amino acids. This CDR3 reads CASSPAAGTQNFFYGSH.

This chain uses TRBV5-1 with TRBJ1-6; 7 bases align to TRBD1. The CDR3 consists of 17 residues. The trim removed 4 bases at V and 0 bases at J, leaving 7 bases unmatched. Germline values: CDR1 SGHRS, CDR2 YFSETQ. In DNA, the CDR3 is TGCGCCAGCAGCGGGGACAGTCGGAGCTCCTATAATTCACCCCTCCACTTT. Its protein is CASSGDSRSSYNSPLHF.

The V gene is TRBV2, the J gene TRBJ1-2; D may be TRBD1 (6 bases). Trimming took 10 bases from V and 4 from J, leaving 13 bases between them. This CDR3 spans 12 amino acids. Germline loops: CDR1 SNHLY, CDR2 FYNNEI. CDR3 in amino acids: CATRDTIYGYTF. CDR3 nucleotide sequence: TGTGCCACCCGGGACACCATCTATGGCTACACCTTC.

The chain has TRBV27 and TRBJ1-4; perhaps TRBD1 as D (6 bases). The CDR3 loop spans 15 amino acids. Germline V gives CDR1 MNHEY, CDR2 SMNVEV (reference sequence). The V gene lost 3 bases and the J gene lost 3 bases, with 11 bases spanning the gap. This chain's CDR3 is CASSFRGAANEKLFF. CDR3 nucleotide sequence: TGTGCCAGCAGTTTCCGGGGGGCAGCTAATGAAAAACTGTTTTTT. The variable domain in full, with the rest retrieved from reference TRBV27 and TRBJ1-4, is EAQVTQNPRYLITVTGKKLTVTCSQNMNHEYMSWYRQDPGLGLRQIYYSMNVEVTDKGDVPEGYKVSRKEKRNFPLILESPSPNQTSLYFCASSFRGAANEKLFFGSGTQLSVL.

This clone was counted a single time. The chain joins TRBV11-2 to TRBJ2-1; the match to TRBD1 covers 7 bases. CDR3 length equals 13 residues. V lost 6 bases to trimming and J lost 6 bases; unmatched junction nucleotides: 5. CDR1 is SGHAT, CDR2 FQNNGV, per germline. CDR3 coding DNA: TGTGCCAGCAGTCCGACAGGGCCCAATGAGCAGTTCTTC. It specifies CASSPTGPNEQFF.

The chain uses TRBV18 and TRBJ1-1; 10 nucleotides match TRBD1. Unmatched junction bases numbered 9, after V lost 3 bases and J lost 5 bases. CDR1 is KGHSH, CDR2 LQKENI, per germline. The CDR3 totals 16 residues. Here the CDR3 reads CASSPLEGTGDTEAFF. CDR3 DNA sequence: TGTGCCAGCTCACCTTTGGAGGGGACAGGGGATACTGAAGCTTTCTTT.

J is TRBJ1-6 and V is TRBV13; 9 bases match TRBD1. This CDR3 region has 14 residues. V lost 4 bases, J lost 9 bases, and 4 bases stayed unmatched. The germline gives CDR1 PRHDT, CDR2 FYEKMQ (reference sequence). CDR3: CASSYDRGASPLHF. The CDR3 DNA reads TGTGCCAGCAGCTACGACAGGGGGGCTTCACCCCTCCACTTT.

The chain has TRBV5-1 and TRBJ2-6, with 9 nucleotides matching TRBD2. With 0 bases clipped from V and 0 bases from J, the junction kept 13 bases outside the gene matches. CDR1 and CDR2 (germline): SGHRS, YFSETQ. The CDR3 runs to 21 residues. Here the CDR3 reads CASSLVGSGGPSYSGANVLTF. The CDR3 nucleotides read TGCGCCAGCAGCTTGGTGGGTAGCGGGGGACCCTCTTACTCTGGGGCCAACGTCCTGACTTTC. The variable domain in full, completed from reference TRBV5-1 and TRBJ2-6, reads KAGVTQTPRYLIKTRGQQVTLSCSPISGHRSVSWYQQTPGQGLQFLFEYFSETQRNKGNFPGRFSGRQFSNSRSEMNVSTLELGDSALYLCASSLVGSGGPSYSGANVLTFGAGSRLTVL.

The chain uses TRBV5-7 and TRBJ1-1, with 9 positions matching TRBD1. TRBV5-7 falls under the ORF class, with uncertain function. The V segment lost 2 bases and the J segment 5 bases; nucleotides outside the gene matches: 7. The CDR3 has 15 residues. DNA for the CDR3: TGTGCCAGCAGCTTTAAAGGGACAGGGAGGACTGAAGCTTTCTTT. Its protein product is CASSFKGTGRTEAFF.

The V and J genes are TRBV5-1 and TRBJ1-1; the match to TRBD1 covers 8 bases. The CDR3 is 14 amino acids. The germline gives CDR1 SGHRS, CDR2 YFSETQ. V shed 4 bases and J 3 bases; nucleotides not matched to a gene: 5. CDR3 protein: CASSHLQGDTEAFF. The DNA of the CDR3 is TGCGCCAGCAGCCATTTACAGGGGGACACTGAAGCTTTCTTT.